The subject of this entry is one T cell receptor beta chain. The antigen is not known. The junction departs from germline at one end; a sequencing error may be responsible. The sample is drawn from a study of vaccination and CD4 T cells after COVID-19. Study in general: Collection of post-vaccine samples followed dose two by a median roughly 68 days, spanning a range of 14 to 241. General study findings and limits: There was no significant change from around 21 to 38 median reactive clonotypes.

The Oncomine TCR Beta short-read assay was what sequenced the DNA obtained from cultured CD4+ T cells. TCRdb reanalysed the PCR reads using MiXCR and keeps one entry per CDR3 protein. The sample consists of roughly 20,000 distinct CDR3 sequences, 40% of them appearing once. Treatment defined: roughly 10-day PBMC culture with coronavirus spike peptide pools or control peptides (ViraFEST assay). The ViraFEST method relied on peptide pools to expand antigen-specific T cells, followed by TCR sequencing. The sequence came from a human donor who had recovered from COVID-19. Sequences were derived from CD4+ T cells from blood, cultured in vitro, sampled after SARS-CoV-2 vaccination.

CDR3 nucleotides: TGTGTCAGTAGTATCGCGGACAGGCGCAATCAGCCCCAGCATTTT. This gives the protein CVSSIADRRNQPQHF. The rearrangement uses TRBV19 and TRBJ1-5, with 7 bases that match TRBD1. The CDR3 is made up of 15 amino acids. In germline, CDR1 is LNHDA, CDR2 SQIVND (reference sequence).